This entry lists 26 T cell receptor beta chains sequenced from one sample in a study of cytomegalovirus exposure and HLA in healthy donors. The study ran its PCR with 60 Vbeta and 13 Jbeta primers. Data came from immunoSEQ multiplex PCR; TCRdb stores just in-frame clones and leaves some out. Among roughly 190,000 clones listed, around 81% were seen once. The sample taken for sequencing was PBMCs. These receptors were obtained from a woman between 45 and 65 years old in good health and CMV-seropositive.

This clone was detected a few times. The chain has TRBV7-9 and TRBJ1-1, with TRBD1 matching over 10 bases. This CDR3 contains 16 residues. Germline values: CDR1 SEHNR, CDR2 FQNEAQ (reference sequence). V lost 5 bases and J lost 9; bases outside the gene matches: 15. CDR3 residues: CASSPTGGGDRNQAFF. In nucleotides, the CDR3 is TGTGCCAGCAGCCCGACAGGGGGCGGAGATCGGAACCAAGCTTTCTTT.

Written as DNA, the CDR3 is TGTGCCAGAAGCAATAGCGGAGGGGCAGATACGCAGTATTTT. This gives the protein CARSNSGGADTQYF. This chain links TRBV5-3 with TRBJ2-3; tentative D call: TRBD2 (6 bases). TRBV5-3 is flagged as an ORF with uncertain function. The CDR3 consists of 14 residues. The V end was cut by 4 bases, the J end by 4 bases, with 13 bases between.

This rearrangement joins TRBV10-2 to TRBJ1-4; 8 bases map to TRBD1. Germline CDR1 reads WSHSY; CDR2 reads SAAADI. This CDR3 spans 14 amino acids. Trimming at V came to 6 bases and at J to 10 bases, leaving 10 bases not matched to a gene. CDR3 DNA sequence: TGCGCCAGCAGAGCCGGGACAGGCCCGGGAAAACTGTTTTTT. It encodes CASRAGTGPGKLFF.

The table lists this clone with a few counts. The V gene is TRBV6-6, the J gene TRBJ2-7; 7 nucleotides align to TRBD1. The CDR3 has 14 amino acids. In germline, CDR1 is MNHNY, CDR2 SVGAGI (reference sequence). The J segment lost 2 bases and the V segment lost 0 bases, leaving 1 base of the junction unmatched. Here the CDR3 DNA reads TGTGCCAGCAGTTACTCGGGACAGCCCTACGAGCAGTACTTC. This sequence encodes CASSYSGQPYEQYF.

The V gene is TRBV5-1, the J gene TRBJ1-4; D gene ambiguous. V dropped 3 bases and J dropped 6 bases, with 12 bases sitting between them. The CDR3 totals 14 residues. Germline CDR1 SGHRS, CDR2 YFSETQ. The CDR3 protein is CASSSIDTDEKLFF. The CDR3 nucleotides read TGCGCCAGCAGCTCAATTGACACGGATGAAAAACTGTTTTTT.

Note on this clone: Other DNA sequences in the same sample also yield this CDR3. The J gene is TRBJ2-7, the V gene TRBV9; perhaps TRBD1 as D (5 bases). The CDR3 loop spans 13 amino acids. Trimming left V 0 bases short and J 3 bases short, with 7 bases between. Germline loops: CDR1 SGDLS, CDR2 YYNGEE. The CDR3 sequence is CASSVAQGYEQYF. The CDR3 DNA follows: TGTGCCAGCAGCGTAGCCCAGGGCTACGAGCAGTACTTC.

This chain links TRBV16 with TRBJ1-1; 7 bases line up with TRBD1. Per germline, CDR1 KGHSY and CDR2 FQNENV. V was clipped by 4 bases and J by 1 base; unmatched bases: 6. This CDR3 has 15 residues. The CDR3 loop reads CASSPQGLENTEAFF. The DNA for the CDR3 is TGTGCCAGCAGCCCACAGGGGTTGGAGAACACTGAAGCTTTCTTT.

The CDR3 sequence is CASSQTGTGAYEQYF. The CDR3 DNA reads TGCGCCAGCAGCCAAACCGGGACAGGGGCCTACGAGCAGTACTTC. V and J are TRBV5-1 and TRBJ2-7, with 10 bases identical to TRBD1. V lost 4 bases to trimming and J lost 2 bases; unmatched junction nucleotides: 6. The CDR3 is made up of 15 amino acids. The germline V gene has CDR1 SGHRS and CDR2 YFSETQ.

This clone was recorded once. Here the CDR3 DNA reads TGTGCCAGCAGCGGATTAGCGAACGAGCAGTACTTC. It codes for CASSGLANEQYF. V gene TRBV11-2 combines with J gene TRBJ2-7; D perhaps matches TRBD2 (5 bases). Per the germline V gene, CDR1 is SGHAT and CDR2 is FQNNGV. The CDR3 is 12 amino acids. Trimming stripped 5 bases from V and 5 bases from J, with 10 bases between.

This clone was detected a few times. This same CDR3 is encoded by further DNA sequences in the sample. The CDR3 reads CASSPSGEKLFF. DNA of the CDR3: TGTGCCAGCTCACCGTCCGGTGAAAAACTGTTTTTT. This chain links TRBV18 with TRBJ1-4; D call uncertain. V lost 3 bases and J lost 7, with 6 bases in between. CDR3 length: 12 amino acids. Germline loops: CDR1 KGHSH, CDR2 LQKENI.

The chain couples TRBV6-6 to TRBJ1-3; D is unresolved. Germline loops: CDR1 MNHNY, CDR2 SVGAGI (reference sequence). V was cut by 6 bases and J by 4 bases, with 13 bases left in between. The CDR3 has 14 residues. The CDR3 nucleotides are TGTGCCAGCAGCCCCGGGTATTTAGGAAACACCATATATTTT. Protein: CASSPGYLGNTIYF.

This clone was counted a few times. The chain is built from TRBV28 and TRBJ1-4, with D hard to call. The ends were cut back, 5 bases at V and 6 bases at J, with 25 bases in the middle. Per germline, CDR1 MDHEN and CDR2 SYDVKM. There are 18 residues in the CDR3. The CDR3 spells CASSKEGSRIPTDEKLFF. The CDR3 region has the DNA TGTGCCAGCAGTAAGGAGGGATCCAGGATCCCTACGGATGAAAAACTGTTTTTT.

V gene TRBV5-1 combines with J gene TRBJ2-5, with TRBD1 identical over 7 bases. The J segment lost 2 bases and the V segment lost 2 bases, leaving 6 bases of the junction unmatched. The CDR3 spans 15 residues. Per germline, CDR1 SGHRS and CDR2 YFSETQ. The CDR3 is CASSLYPDRQETQYF. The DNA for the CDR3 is TGCGCCAGCAGCTTATACCCGGACAGGCAAGAGACCCAGTACTTC.

The CDR3 nucleotides are TGTGCCAGCACCGATTTGGACTTGGGTCACGAGCAGTACTTC. This sequence encodes CASTDLDLGHEQYF. The chain uses TRBV28 and TRBJ2-7; D might be TRBD2 (5 bases). Looked up from germline, CDR1 is MDHEN and CDR2 is SYDVKM. V was clipped by 7 bases and J by 5 bases, with 18 bases between them. The CDR3 has 14 amino acids.

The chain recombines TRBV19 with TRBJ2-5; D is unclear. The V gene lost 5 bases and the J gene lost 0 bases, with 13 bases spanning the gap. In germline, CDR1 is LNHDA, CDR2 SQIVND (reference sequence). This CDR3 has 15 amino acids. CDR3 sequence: CASSVSFGYQETQYF. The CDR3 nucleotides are TGTGCCAGTAGTGTTTCATTCGGTTACCAAGAGACCCAGTACTTC.

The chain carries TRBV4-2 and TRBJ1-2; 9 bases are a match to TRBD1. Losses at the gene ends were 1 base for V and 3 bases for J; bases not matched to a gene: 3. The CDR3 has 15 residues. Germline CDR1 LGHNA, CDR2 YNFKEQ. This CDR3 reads CASSQGTGDDYGYTF. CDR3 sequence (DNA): TGTGCCAGCAGCCAAGGGACAGGGGACGACTATGGCTACACCTTC.

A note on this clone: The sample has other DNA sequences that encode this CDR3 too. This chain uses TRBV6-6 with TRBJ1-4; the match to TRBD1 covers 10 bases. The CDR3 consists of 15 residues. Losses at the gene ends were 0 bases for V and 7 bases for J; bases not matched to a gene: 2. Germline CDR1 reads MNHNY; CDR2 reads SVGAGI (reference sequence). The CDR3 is CASSYSGQGGEKLFF. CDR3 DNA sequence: TGTGCCAGCAGTTACTCAGGACAGGGGGGTGAAAAACTGTTTTTT.

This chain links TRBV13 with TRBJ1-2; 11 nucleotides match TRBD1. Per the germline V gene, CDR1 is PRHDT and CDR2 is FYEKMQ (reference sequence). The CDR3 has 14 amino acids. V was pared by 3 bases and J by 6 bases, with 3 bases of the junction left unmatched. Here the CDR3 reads CASSFPGQGDGYTF. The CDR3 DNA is TGTGCCAGCAGCTTCCCGGGACAGGGGGATGGCTACACCTTC.

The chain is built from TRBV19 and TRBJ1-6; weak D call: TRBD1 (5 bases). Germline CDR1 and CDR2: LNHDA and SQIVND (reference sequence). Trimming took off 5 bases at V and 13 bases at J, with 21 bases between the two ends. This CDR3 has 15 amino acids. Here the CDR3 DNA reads TGTGCCAGTAGTCCAACTGGGCAGGGCGGAGGGCCCCTCCACTTT. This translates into CASSPTGQGGGPLHF. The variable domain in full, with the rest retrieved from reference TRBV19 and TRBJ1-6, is DGGITQSPKYLFRKEGQNVTLSCEQNLNHDAMYWYRQDPGQGLRLIYYSQIVNDFQKGDIAEGYSVSREKKESFPLTVTSAQKNPTAFYLCASSPTGQGGGPLHFGNGTRLTVT.

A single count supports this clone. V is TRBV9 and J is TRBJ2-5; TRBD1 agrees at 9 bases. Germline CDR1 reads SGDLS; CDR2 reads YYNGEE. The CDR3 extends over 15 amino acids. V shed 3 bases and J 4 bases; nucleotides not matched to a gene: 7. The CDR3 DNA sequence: TGTGCCAGCAGCGCCCAACAGGACAGGGGAGAGACCCAGTACTTC. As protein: CASSAQQDRGETQYF.

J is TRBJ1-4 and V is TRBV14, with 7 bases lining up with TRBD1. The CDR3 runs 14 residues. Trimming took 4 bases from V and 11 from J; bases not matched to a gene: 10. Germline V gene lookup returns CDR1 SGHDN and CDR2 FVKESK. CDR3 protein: CASSLGRGLGKLFF. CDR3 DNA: TGTGCCAGCAGCCTCGGGAGGGGGCTTGGGAAACTGTTTTTT. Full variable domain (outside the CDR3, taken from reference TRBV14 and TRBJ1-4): EAGVTQFPSHSVIEKGQTVTLRCDPISGHDNLYWYRRVMGKEIKFLLHFVKESKQDESGMPNNRFLAERTGGTYSTLKVQPAELEDSGVYFCASSLGRGLGKLFFGSGTQLSVL.

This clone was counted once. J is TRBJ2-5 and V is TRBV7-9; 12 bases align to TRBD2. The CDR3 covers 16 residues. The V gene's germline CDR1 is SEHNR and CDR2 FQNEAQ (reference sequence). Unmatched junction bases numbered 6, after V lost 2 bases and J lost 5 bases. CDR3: CASSLRTSGDEETQYF. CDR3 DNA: TGTGCCAGCAGCTTAAGGACTAGCGGGGACGAGGAGACCCAGTACTTC.

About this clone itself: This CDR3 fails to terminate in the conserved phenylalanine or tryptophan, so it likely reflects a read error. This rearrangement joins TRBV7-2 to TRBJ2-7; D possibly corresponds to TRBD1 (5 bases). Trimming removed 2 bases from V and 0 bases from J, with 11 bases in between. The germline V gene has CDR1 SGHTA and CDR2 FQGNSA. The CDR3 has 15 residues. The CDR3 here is CASSLFTGSSYEQYS. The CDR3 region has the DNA TGTGCCAGCAGCTTATTCACAGGCAGCTCCTACGAGCAGTACTCC.

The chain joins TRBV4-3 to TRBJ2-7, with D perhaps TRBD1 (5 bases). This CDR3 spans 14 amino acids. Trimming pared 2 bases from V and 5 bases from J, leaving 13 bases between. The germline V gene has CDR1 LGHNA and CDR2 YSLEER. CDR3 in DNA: TGCGCCAGCAGCCAAATCGGGCAGGACAACGAGCAGTACTTC. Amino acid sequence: CASSQIGQDNEQYF.

In DNA, the CDR3 is TGTGCCAGCAGCCGCCACAGGGTTGAAAAACTGTTTTTT. Translated: CASSRHRVEKLFF. The gene calls are TRBV6-6 and TRBJ1-4, with D maybe TRBD1 (6 bases). CDR3 length: 13 residues. Between the trimmed V and J ends, which lost 6 bases and 7 bases, there was a span of 12 bases. Germline CDR1 reads MNHNY; CDR2 reads SVGAGI (reference sequence).

In DNA form, the CDR3 reads TGTGCCAGCTCACCATTGGATTTAGCGGGGCGTACCTACAATGAGCAGTTCTTC. Translated: CASSPLDLAGRTYNEQFF. The V gene is TRBV18, the J gene TRBJ2-1, with 8 nucleotides matching TRBD2. In germline, CDR1 is KGHSH, CDR2 LQKENI. The CDR3 has 18 amino acids. The V gene end was trimmed by 2 bases and the J gene end by 2 bases; junction bases not matched to a gene: 11.